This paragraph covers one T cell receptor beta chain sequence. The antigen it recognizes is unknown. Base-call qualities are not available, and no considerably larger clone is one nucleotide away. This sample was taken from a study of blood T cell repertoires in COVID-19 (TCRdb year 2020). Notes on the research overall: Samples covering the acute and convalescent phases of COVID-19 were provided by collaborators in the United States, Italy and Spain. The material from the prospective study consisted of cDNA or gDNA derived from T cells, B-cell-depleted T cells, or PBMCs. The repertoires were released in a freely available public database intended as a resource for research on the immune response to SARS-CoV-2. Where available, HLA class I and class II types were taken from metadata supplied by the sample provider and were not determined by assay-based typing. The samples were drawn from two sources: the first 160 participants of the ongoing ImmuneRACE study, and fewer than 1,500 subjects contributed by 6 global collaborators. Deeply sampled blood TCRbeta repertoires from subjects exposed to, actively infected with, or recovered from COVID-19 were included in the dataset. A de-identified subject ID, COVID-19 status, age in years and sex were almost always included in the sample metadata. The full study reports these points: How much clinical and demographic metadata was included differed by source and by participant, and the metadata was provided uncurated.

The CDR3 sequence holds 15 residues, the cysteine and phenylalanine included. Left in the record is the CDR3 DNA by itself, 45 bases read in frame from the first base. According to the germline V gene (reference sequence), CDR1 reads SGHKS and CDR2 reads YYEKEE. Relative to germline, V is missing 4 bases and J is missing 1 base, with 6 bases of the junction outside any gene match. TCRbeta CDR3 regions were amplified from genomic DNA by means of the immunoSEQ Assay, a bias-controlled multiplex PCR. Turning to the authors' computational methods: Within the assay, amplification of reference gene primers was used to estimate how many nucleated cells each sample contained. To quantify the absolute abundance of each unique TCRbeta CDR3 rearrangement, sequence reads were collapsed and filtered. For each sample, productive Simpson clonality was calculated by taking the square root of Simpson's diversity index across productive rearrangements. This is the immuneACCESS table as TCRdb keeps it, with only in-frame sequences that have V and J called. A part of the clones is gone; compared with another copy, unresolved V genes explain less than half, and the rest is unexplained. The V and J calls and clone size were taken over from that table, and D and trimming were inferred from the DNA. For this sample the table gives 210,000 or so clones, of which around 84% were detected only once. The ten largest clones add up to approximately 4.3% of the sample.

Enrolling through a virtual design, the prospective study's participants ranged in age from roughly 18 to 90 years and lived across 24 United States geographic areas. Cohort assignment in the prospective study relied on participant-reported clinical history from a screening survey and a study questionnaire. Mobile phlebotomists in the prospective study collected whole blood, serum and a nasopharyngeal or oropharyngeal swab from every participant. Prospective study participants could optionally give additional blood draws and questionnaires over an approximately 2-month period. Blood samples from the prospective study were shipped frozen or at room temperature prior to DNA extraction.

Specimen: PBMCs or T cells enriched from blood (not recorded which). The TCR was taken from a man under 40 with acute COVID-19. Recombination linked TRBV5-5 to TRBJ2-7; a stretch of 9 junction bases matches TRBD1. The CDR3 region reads CASSTSGTGSYEQYF. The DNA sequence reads TGTGCCAGCAGCACCTCCGGGACAGGGTCCTACGAGCAGTACTTC. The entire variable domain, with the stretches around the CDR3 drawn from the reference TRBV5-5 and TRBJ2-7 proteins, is DAGVTQSPTHLIKTRGQQVTLRCSPISGHKSVSWYQQVLGQGPQFIFQYYEKEERGRGNFPDRFSARQFPNYSSELNVNALLLGDSALYLCASSTSGTGSYEQYFGPGTRLTVT.